The 7 T cell receptor beta chains below were found in one sample sequenced in a study of blood T cells in healthy people across ages (dated by TCRdb to between 2014 and 2017). The library was generated by 5' RACE. A second PCR of roughly 7 to 12 cycles was performed with a sample-barcoded 5' primer and a J-beta primer mix. In TCRdb, the public reads were trimmed at Q25 with fastp and aligned with MiXCR, with productive beta chains retained. A single entry per CDR3 protein holds the most common genes and DNA from its merged rows. Here the sample has approximately 2,000,000 distinct CDR3 sequences; roughly two fifths occur a single time. The ten biggest clones cover more than 20% of the sample. The sample was blood. These receptors originate from a human donor in good health.

This clonotype was seen only a few times. CDR3 in DNA: TGCGCCAGCAGCCCAACCATCTCTTCAACGTACTACGAGCAGTACTTC. The encoded protein is CASSPTISSTYYEQYF. The V gene is TRBV4-3, the J gene TRBJ2-7; D unclear. V gave up 4 bases and J gave up 3 bases, with 19 bases separating them. The CDR3 extends over 16 amino acids. Per the germline V gene, CDR1 is LGHNA and CDR2 is YSLEER.

Worth noting for this clonotype: A much larger clone lies one base from this, so it may be a read error. The J gene is TRBJ2-6, the V gene TRBV12-3 or TRBV12-4; 8 positions match TRBD2. The V and J ends lost 4 bases and 0 bases, in that order; junction bases with no gene match: 11. This CDR3 has 19 residues. CDR3 region: CASSSLVAGIVSGANVLTF. The CDR3 DNA sequence: TGTGCCAGCAGTTCACTAGTAGCGGGGATCGTCTCTGGGGCCAACGTCCTGACTTTC.

This clonotype was picked up a small number of times. This chain links TRBV11-1 with TRBJ1-1; 11 bases map to TRBD1. The ends lost 5 bases at V and 5 bases at J; junction bases unmatched: 10. The CDR3 loop spans 16 amino acids. CDR1 is SGHAT, CDR2 FQDESV, per germline (reference sequence). The CDR3 nucleotides read TGTGCCAGCAGCCCAATGGACAGGGGGCGTCGTACTGAAGCTTTCTTT. Translating gives CASSPMDRGRRTEAFF.

This clonotype was seen a few times. This chain joins TRBV6-5 and TRBJ2-7, with unresolved D. With 2 bases removed from V and 0 bases from J, the gap between germline ends came to 5 bases. The length of the CDR3 is 13 residues. CDR1 is MNHEY, CDR2 SVGAGI, per germline. CDR3 coding DNA: TGTGCCAGCAGTTACACCAGCTCCTACGAGCAGTACTTC. Residues: CASSYTSSYEQYF.

The table lists this clonotype with a few counts. This chain uses TRBV20-1 with TRBJ2-7; TRBD1 agrees at 8 bases. This CDR3 is built from 13 residues. J gave up 2 bases and V 7 bases, and 7 bases lay outside the gene matches. CDR1 and CDR2 (germline): DFQATT, SNEGSKA (reference sequence). The CDR3 loop is CSVPGTGTYEQYF. CDR3 DNA sequence: TGCAGTGTCCCCGGGACAGGTACCTACGAGCAGTACTTC.

This chain uses TRBV7-9 with TRBJ2-7; D is ambiguous. This CDR3 comprises 13 residues. Germline lookup yields CDR1 SEHNR and CDR2 FQNEAQ (reference sequence). The ends were cut back, 5 bases at V and 5 bases at J, with 13 bases in the middle. CDR3 protein: CASSKRQVDEQYF. CDR3 bases: TGTGCCAGCAGCAAGAGGCAGGTGGACGAGCAGTACTTC.

This clonotype was counted a few times. V usage is TRBV6-5 and J usage is TRBJ2-7; weak D call: TRBD1 (5 bases). The germline CDR1 and CDR2 sequences are MNHEY and SVGAGI. The CDR3 loop spans 13 amino acids. V lost 5 bases and J lost 4, with 12 bases in between. CDR3 protein: CASSPADTYEQYF. The CDR3 nucleotides are TGTGCCAGCAGTCCCGCGGACACTTACGAGCAGTACTTC.